These 6 T cell receptor beta chains originate from one sample sequenced in a study of memory CD4+ T cells and cytomegalovirus serostatus. Method: immunoSEQ multiplex PCR; TCRdb's copy keeps in-frame clones and lacks some. The sample has fewer than 35,000 clones; around 75% are singletons. Single viable CD3+CD4+CD8-CD45RO+ cells were sorted as the memory CD4+ T cells. The specimen sequenced was memory CD4+ T cells from blood. The receptors were sampled from an adult in good health and CMV-seronegative.

The rearrangement joins TRBV7-8 to TRBJ1-1; D might be TRBD1 (5 bases). The CDR3 consists of 15 residues. Germline CDR1 and CDR2: SGHVS and FQNEAQ. Trimming shortened V by 5 bases and J by 1 base, and 14 bases separated the two germline ends. In nucleotides, the CDR3 is TGTGCCAGCAGCCCTCGTTTTGGACAGAACACTGAAGCTTTCTTT. It specifies CASSPRFGQNTEAFF.

The chain recombines TRBV10-3 with TRBJ2-5; D is tentatively TRBD1 or TRBD2 (5 bases each). CDR1 and CDR2 from the germline V gene are ENHRY and SYGVKD. The CDR3 loop spans 16 amino acids. Trimming stripped 3 bases from V and 1 base from J, with 15 bases between. CDR3 coding DNA: TGTGCCATCAGTGAAGGGGAGATTGATTCCCAAGAGACCCAGTACTTC. As protein: CAISEGEIDSQETQYF.

The chain combines TRBV6-5 with TRBJ2-1; TRBD2 matches 9 bases. The junction had 10 bases not matched to a gene; V was cut back by 8 bases and J by 5 bases. This CDR3 spans 15 amino acids. Germline V gives CDR1 MNHEY, CDR2 SVGAGI. CDR3 protein: CASAISGGTNNEQFF. DNA for the CDR3: TGTGCCAGCGCTATAAGCGGGGGGACCAACAATGAGCAGTTCTTC.

V gene TRBV4-3 combines with J gene TRBJ1-2, with 7 nucleotides matching TRBD1. V was clipped by 0 bases and J by 7 bases; unmatched bases: 5. In germline, CDR1 is LGHNA, CDR2 YSLEER. CDR3 size: 14 residues. DNA for the CDR3: TGCGCCAGCAGCCAAGATCCGACAGGGAGTGGCTACACCTTC. Translated, it gives CASSQDPTGSGYTF.

This chain connects TRBV5-1 to TRBJ1-1, with a weak D call TRBD1 (6 bases). The CDR3 contains 16 residues. Deletions cut 1 base from V and 4 bases from J, with 17 bases between. Germline assignment: CDR1 SGHRS and CDR2 YFSETQ. This CDR3 reads CASSLYSLMGATEAFF. The CDR3 coding sequence is TGCGCCAGCAGCTTGTATTCGCTCATGGGGGCCACTGAAGCTTTCTTT.

This chain uses TRBV28 with TRBJ2-3; D is possibly TRBD2 (6 bases). Germline V CDR1 and CDR2: MDHEN, SYDVKM. V lost 8 bases and J 0 bases, leaving 18 bases between the germline ends. CDR3 length: 16 amino acids. As DNA, the CDR3 is TGTGCCAGCCCCCCCGCCCGGGGGAGTAGCACAGATACGCAGTATTTT. It yields the protein CASPPARGSSTDTQYF.